Here is one T cell receptor beta chain with its context. Its antigen is unknown. Measured with immunoSEQ multiplex PCR; TCRdb has only the in-frame clones, and not every one. The data contain 400,000 to 450,000 clones, 80% to 95% of them singletons. These data are taken from a study of Ad26.COV2.S vaccination and SARS-CoV-2 variants. Overall study: Dosing was one shot or two shots 56 days apart.

Study conclusions and caveats: Estimates derived from TCR breadth and depth analyses may have underestimated total T cell responses.

Treatment meaning: roughly 18 received Ad26.COV2.S at low or high dose, single or two shots; roughly five received placebo; per-sample allocation not given. Collection of the samples took place on day 63 after the first injection of vaccine or placebo. The junction had 3 bases not matched to a gene; V was cut back by 6 bases and J by 5 bases. CDR1 LNHDA and CDR2 SQIVND come from the germline V gene (reference sequence). The CDR3 sequence is 14 residues long. Source: peripheral blood, taken in a trial of Ad26.COV2.S vaccine versus placebo. The source of this sequence is a person between 18 and 65 years old who received the Ad26.COV2.S COVID-19 vaccine or a placebo. This chain uses TRBV19 with TRBJ2-2; TRBD2 aligns across 10 bases. CDR3: CASSLAGVTGELFF. CDR3 coding DNA: TGTGCCAGTAGCCTAGCGGGAGTTACCGGGGAGCTGTTTTTT. The complete variable domain, with remaining parts taken from reference TRBV19 and TRBJ2-2, reads DGGITQSPKYLFRKEGQNVTLSCEQNLNHDAMYWYRQDPGQGLRLIYYSQIVNDFQKGDIAEGYSVSREKKESFPLTVTSAQKNPTAFYLCASSLAGVTGELFFGEGSRLTVL.